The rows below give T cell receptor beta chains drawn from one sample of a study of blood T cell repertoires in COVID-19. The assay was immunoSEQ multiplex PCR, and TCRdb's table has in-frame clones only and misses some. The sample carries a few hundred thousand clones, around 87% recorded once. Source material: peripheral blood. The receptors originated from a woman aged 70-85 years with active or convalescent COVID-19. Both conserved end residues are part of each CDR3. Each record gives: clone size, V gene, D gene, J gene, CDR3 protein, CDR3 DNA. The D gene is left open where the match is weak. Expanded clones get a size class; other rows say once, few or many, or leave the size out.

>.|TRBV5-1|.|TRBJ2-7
CASSFSDGYYEQYF
TGCGCCAGCAGCTTTTCTGACGGGTACTACGAGCAGTACTTC
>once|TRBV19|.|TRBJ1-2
CASSIVGDPYYGYTF
TGTGCCAGTAGTATAGTCGGGGATCCGTACTATGGCTACACCTTC
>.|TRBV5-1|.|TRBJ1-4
CASSLGTQVKNEKLFF
TGCGCCAGCAGCTTGGGTACACAGGTTAAAAATGAAAAACTGTTTTTT
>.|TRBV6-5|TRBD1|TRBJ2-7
CASKGTGEYEQYF
TGTGCCAGCAAGGGGACAGGGGAGTACGAGCAGTACTTC
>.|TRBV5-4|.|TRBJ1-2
CASSLSQADYGYTF
TGTGCCAGCAGCTTGTCGCAGGCTGACTATGGCTACACCTTC
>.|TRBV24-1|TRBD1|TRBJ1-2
CATSEGGQGRNYGYTF
TGTGCCACCAGTGAGGGGGGACAGGGCCGCAACTATGGCTACACCTTC
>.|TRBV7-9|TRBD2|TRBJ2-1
CASSLRPLLAGSNEQFF
TGTGCCAGCAGCTTAAGGCCCCTACTAGCGGGGAGCAATGAGCAGTTCTTC
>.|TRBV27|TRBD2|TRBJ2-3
CASSPSPGGGTDTQYF
TGTGCCAGCAGTCCCTCCCCGGGGGGGGGCACAGATACGCAGTATTTT
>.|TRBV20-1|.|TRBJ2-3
CSASMLANTDTQYF
TGCAGTGCTAGTATGCTAGCTAACACAGATACGCAGTATTTT
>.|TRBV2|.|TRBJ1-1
CASSEARGRVTEAFF
TGTGCCAGCAGTGAAGCCAGGGGTAGGGTTACTGAAGCTTTCTTT
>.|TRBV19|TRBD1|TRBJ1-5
CASHFTGALNQPQHF
TGTGCCAGCCACTTTACAGGGGCGCTCAATCAGCCCCAGCATTTT
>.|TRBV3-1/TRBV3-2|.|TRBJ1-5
CASSQGKYGNQPQHF
TGTGCCAGCAGCCAAGGGAAATACGGGAATCAGCCCCAGCATTTT
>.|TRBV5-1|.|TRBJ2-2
CASSLDGNTGELFF
TGCGCCAGCAGCTTGGACGGGAACACCGGGGAGCTGTTTTTT
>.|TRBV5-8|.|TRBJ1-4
CASSLGRQSTNEKLFF
TGTGCCAGCAGCTTGGGACGACAGTCAACTAATGAAAAACTGTTTTTT
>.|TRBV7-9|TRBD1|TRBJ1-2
CASSLRDSNGYTF
TGTGCCAGCAGTCTAAGGGACAGCAATGGCTACACCTTC
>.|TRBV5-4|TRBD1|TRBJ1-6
CASSLRTGDSPLHF
TGTGCCAGCAGCTTACGGACAGGGGATTCACCCCTCCACTTT
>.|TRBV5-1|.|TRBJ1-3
CASSLEPGGGNTIYF
TGCGCCAGCAGCTTGGAACCTGGAGGTGGAAACACCATATATTTT
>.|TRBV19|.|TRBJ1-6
CASSINGRQMTVGSPLHF
TGTGCCAGTAGTATTAATGGTCGGCAAATGACAGTGGGATCACCCCTCCACTTT
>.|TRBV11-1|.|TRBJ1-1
CASSLQGQNTEAFF
TGTGCCAGCAGCCTTCAGGGACAGAACACTGAAGCTTTCTTT
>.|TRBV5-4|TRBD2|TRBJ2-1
CASSHRLAGGADNEQFF
TGTGCCAGCAGCCATAGACTAGCGGGGGGAGCCGACAATGAGCAGTTCTTC
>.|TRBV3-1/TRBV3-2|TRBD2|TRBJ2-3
CASSQDVAGGRDTQYF
TGTGCCAGCAGCCAAGATGTGGCGGGGGGGCGTGATACGCAGTATTTT
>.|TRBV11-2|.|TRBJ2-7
CASSAKTGTSYEQYF
TGTGCCAGCAGCGCCAAAACAGGAACCTCCTACGAGCAGTACTTC
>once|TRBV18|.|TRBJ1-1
CASSAAGNTEAFF
TGTGCCAGCTCTGCCGCGGGGAACACTGAAGCTTTCTTT
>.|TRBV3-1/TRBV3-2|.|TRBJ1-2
CASSQDFGRYGYTF
TGTGCCAGCAGCCAAGATTTCGGGAGGTACGGCTACACCTTC
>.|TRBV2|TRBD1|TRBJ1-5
CASSGQGNWEPQHF
TGTGCCAGCAGTGGACAGGGCAACTGGGAGCCCCAGCATTTT
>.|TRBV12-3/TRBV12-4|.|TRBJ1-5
CATGGYSNQPQHF
TGTGCCACGGGGGGTTATAGCAATCAGCCCCAGCATTTT
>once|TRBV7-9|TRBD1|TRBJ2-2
CASSLGQGNAGELFF
TGTGCCAGCAGCTTGGGACAGGGAAACGCCGGGGAGCTGTTTTTT
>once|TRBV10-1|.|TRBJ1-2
CASSGLTGNYGYTF
TGCGCCAGCAGTGGACTTACAGGAAACTATGGCTACACCTTC
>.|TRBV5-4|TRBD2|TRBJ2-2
CASSSREAGELFF
TGTGCCAGCAGCTCCCGGGAGGCCGGGGAGCTGTTTTTT
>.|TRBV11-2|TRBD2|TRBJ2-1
CASSTTSGGNEQFF
TGTGCCAGCAGCACTACTAGCGGGGGAAATGAGCAGTTCTTC
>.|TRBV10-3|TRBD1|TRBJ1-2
CAISGQAYGYTF
TGTGCCATCAGCGGACAGGCCTATGGCTACACCTTC
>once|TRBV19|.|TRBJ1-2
CASSIEGWGYTF
TGTGCCAGTAGTATAGAGGGCTGGGGCTACACCTTC
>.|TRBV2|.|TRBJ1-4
CASSDRNGREKLFF
TGTGCCAGCAGTGACAGGAACGGGAGGGAAAAACTGTTTTTT